Shown below are 29 T cell receptor beta chains from a single sample sequenced in a study of neurological immune-mediated disorders. Each CDR3 protein is one row after TCRdb ran MiXCR on the 5' RACE reads. Found here are 20,000 to 30,000 distinct CDR3 sequences, about 6.7% of them singletons; the top ten hold approximately 4.3%. The material sequenced was PBMCs. The receptors originated from a woman between 35 and 50 years old in good health.

Ten or more counts support this clonotype. The rearrangement joins TRBV2 to TRBJ2-1; TRBD2 aligns across 14 bases. The CDR3 has 19 residues. With V trimmed by 9 bases and J by 2 bases, 15 bases remained unmatched. The germline V gene encodes CDR1 SNHLY and CDR2 FYNNEI. The CDR3 spells CASGAGGLAGESPYNEQFF. CDR3 sequence (DNA): TGTGCCAGTGGGGCCGGGGGACTAGCGGGAGAAAGCCCCTACAATGAGCAGTTCTTC. Variable domain in full (rest from reference TRBV2 and TRBJ2-1): EPEVTQTPSHQVTQMGQEVILRCVPISNHLYFYWYRQILGQKVEFLVSFYNNEISEKSEIFDDQFSVERPDGSNFTLKIRSTKLEDSAMYFCASGAGGLAGESPYNEQFFGPGTRLTVL.

The sample holds many counts of this clonotype. The gene calls are TRBV7-9 and TRBJ2-3, with D tentatively TRBD2 (7 bases). Germline lookup yields CDR1 SEHNR and CDR2 FQNEAQ (reference sequence). The ends were cut back, 5 bases at V and 1 base at J, with 16 bases in the middle. The CDR3 spans 16 residues. CDR3 amino acids: CASSPRGGAGTDTQYF. The CDR3, as DNA: TGTGCCAGCAGCCCCAGAGGGGGGGCAGGCACAGATACGCAGTATTTT.

This clonotype was seen many times. The chain is built from TRBV20-1 and TRBJ2-5; possibly TRBD1 for D (6 bases). The CDR3 covers 16 residues. Germline V gene sequence: CDR1 DFQATT, CDR2 SNEGSKA (reference sequence). Trimming pared 1 base from V and 4 bases from J, leaving 19 bases between. The CDR3 loop reads CSARVSTGLDLETQYF. In DNA, the CDR3 is TGCAGTGCTAGAGTTAGTACAGGGCTGGATCTAGAGACCCAGTACTTC.

This clonotype has a count of ten or more. V and J are TRBV18 and TRBJ1-2; no firm D call. The CDR3 loop spans 13 amino acids. V lost 3 bases and J lost 8, with 13 bases in between. CDR1 and CDR2 (germline): KGHSH, LQKENI. CDR3 sequence: CASSPRLTEGYTF. For the CDR3, the DNA is TGTGCCAGCTCACCCCGATTGACGGAGGGCTACACCTTC.

The gene calls are TRBV7-2 and TRBJ1-5, with 7 bases aligning to TRBD1. With V trimmed by 5 bases and J by 7 bases, 8 bases remained unmatched. CDR3 length equals 14 residues. Germline V CDR1 and CDR2: SGHTA, FQGNSA. The CDR3 sequence: CASSLGQVGQPQHF. The CDR3 coding sequence is TGTGCCAGCAGCCTAGGACAGGTAGGCCAGCCCCAGCATTTT.

This clonotype was observed many times. This sequence joins TRBV20-1 and TRBJ1-2; TRBD1 agrees at 10 bases. V lost 0 bases and J lost 5; bases outside the gene matches: 3. The CDR3 is 14 residues long. Per germline, CDR1 DFQATT and CDR2 SNEGSKA (reference sequence). CDR3 loop: CSARDLGQGYGYTF. The CDR3 nucleotides read TGCAGTGCTAGAGATCTGGGACAGGGGTATGGCTACACCTTC.

The table lists this clonotype with a few counts. The chain joins TRBV7-6 to TRBJ2-7; possibly TRBD2 for D (5 bases). The germline V and J ends were trimmed by 4 bases and 2 bases, with 6 bases remaining between them. Germline-derived CDR1 and CDR2 are SGHVS and FNYEAQ. The CDR3 covers 12 residues. This CDR3 is CASSYGTYEQYF. The CDR3 DNA reads TGTGCCAGCAGCTACGGGACCTACGAGCAGTACTTC.

In this sample, this clonotype turned up many times. The V call is TRBV4-3, the J call TRBJ1-5; TRBD1 matches 10 bases. The CDR3 contains 16 residues. Germline V gene lookup returns CDR1 LGHNA and CDR2 YSLEER. With V trimmed by 2 bases and J by 6 bases, 7 bases remained unmatched. This chain's CDR3 is CASSQWAGTGVQPQHF. For the CDR3, the DNA is TGCGCCAGCAGCCAATGGGCGGGGACAGGGGTTCAGCCCCAGCATTTT.

This clonotype was found many times. The chain links TRBV20-1 to TRBJ2-1, with TRBD2 matching over 10 bases. The ends lost 2 bases at V and 3 bases at J; junction bases unmatched: 4. The CDR3 has 15 amino acids. Germline CDR1 reads DFQATT; CDR2 reads SNEGSKA (reference sequence). The CDR3 protein is CSARPLAGVYNEQFF. In DNA form, the CDR3 reads TGCAGTGCTAGACCTCTAGCGGGAGTCTACAATGAGCAGTTCTTC.

This clonotype was recorded at least ten times. The chain is built from TRBV7-8 and TRBJ1-1, with a weak D call TRBD1 (6 bases). In germline, CDR1 is SGHVS, CDR2 FQNEAQ. Trimming pared 5 bases from V and 1 base from J, leaving 11 bases between. The CDR3 is 14 residues long. The CDR3 spells CASSVRTANTEAFF. The CDR3 DNA is TGTGCCAGCAGCGTACGGACAGCGAACACTGAAGCTTTCTTT.

This clonotype was observed at least ten times. The chain couples TRBV29-1 to TRBJ2-5; D unclear. The V and J ends lost 1 base and 1 base respectively, with 7 bases between them. Germline values: CDR1 SQVTM, CDR2 ANQGSEA. This CDR3 is built from 13 residues. This CDR3 reads CSVEARFQETQYF. DNA for the CDR3: TGCAGCGTTGAAGCCCGGTTCCAAGAGACCCAGTACTTC. Full variable domain (outside the CDR3, taken from reference TRBV29-1 and TRBJ2-5): SAVISQKPSRDICQRGTSLTIQCQVDSQVTMMFWYRQQPGQSLTLIATANQGSEATYESGFVIDKFPISRPNLTFSTLTVSNMSPEDSSIYLCSVEARFQETQYFGPGTRLLVL.

In this sample, this clonotype turned up many times. The V gene is TRBV20-1, the J gene TRBJ2-1, with 7 bases identical to TRBD1. V dropped 1 base and J dropped 5; count of bases not matched to a gene: 5. The CDR3 consists of 14 residues. The germline CDR1 and CDR2 sequences are DFQATT and SNEGSKA (reference sequence). Here the CDR3 reads CSARGGTENNEQFF. For the CDR3, the DNA is TGCAGTGCTAGAGGGGGGACAGAAAACAATGAGCAGTTCTTC.

This clonotype was recorded many times. V and J are TRBV28 and TRBJ2-2; 7 bases match TRBD2. After removal of 5 bases from V and 5 bases from J, the junction contained 11 bases not matched to a gene. The length of the CDR3 is 16 residues. The V gene's germline CDR1 is MDHEN and CDR2 SYDVKM. The CDR3 region is CASSPPAGSWTGELFF. The CDR3 DNA reads TGTGCCAGCAGTCCCCCAGCGGGATCCTGGACCGGGGAGCTGTTTTTT.

This clonotype showed up many times. The rearrangement uses TRBV7-2 and TRBJ2-3; 9 bases map to TRBD2. This CDR3 spans 15 amino acids. The germline V gene has CDR1 SGHTA and CDR2 FQGNSA. The V and J ends lost 4 bases and 4 bases, in that order; junction bases with no gene match: 6. In DNA, the CDR3 is TGTGCCAGCAGCTCACATAGCGGGAGAGCAGATACGCAGTATTTT. The encoded protein is CASSSHSGRADTQYF.

As regards this clonotype: This sequence may be a read error, since a much larger clone differs from it by one base. The chain uses TRBV7-3 and TRBJ2-7; D call uncertain. V dropped 3 bases and J dropped 7 bases, with 19 bases sitting between them. Germline V lookup: CDR1 SGHTA, CDR2 FQGTGA. CDR3 size: 15 residues. CDR3 sequence reads: CASSFGPGVGNEQYF. The CDR3, as DNA: TGTGCCAGCAGCTTCGGTCCCGGCGTTGGCAATGAGCAGTACTTC.

This clonotype appeared many times. The chain couples TRBV10-3 to TRBJ2-3; 10 nucleotides line up with TRBD1. The CDR3 is made up of 16 amino acids. Trimming at V came to 5 bases and at J to 1 base, leaving 6 bases not matched to a gene. The germline V gene has CDR1 ENHRY and CDR2 SYGVKD. The CDR3 region has the DNA TGTGCCATCAGTACCGGGACAGGGGTCGGCACAGATACGCAGTATTTT. Residues: CAISTGTGVGTDTQYF.

This clonotype was counted many times. The chain is built from TRBV6-5 and TRBJ1-2; D is possibly TRBD1 (5 bases). Trimming took 1 base from V and 2 from J, leaving 11 bases between them. CDR1 MNHEY and CDR2 SVGAGI come from the germline V gene. This CDR3 contains 15 residues. CDR3 protein: CASSYWGESNYGYTF. The CDR3 bases are TGTGCCAGCAGTTACTGGGGGGAGTCGAACTATGGCTACACCTTC.

This clonotype is medium-sized (0.01 to 0.1%). The V call is TRBV29-1, the J call TRBJ2-2; D is unclear. Germline values: CDR1 SQVTM, CDR2 ANQGSEA. There are 13 residues in the CDR3. Trimming removed 7 bases from V and 5 bases from J, with 14 bases in between. The chain's CDR3 is CSGAWSRTGELFF. The CDR3 DNA is TGCAGCGGGGCCTGGTCGAGGACCGGGGAGCTGTTTTTT.

This clonotype ranks as medium-sized. The gene calls are TRBV3-1 and TRBJ1-2, with 8 positions matching TRBD1. The CDR3 totals 15 residues. V shed 3 bases and J 2 bases; nucleotides not matched to a gene: 5. Germline V gene lookup returns CDR1 LGHDT and CDR2 YNNKEL (reference sequence). CDR3 in DNA: TGTGCCAGCAGCCACCTCCGGACAGGGAACTATGGCTACACCTTC. This codes for CASSHLRTGNYGYTF.

This clonotype occurred many times. The chain has TRBV5-1 and TRBJ2-1; 11 positions match TRBD2. CDR1 is SGHRS and CDR2 is YFSETQ in the germline V gene. Trimming took 4 bases from V and 4 from J; bases not matched to a gene: 7. This CDR3 spans 16 amino acids. CDR3 region: CASSKKIAGGYNEQFF. The CDR3 region has the DNA TGCGCCAGCAGCAAAAAAATAGCGGGAGGGTACAATGAGCAGTTCTTC. Complete variable domain (other parts from reference TRBV5-1 and TRBJ2-1): KAGVTQTPRYLIKTRGQQVTLSCSPISGHRSVSWYQQTPGQGLQFLFEYFSETQRNKGNFPGRFSGRQFSNSRSEMNVSTLELGDSALYLCASSKKIAGGYNEQFFGPGTRLTVL.

This clonotype occurred many times. The chain recombines TRBV5-1 with TRBJ2-5; 7 bases match TRBD1. V trimming: 2 bases; J trimming: 2 bases; junction bases outside the gene matches: 12. The CDR3 spans 17 residues. Germline assignment: CDR1 SGHRS and CDR2 YFSETQ. Here the CDR3 reads CASSFYSGQPLQETQYF. The CDR3 bases are TGCGCCAGCAGCTTCTACTCGGGACAGCCACTTCAAGAGACCCAGTACTTC.

In its sample, this clonotype ranks as medium-sized. The chain uses TRBV7-2 and TRBJ2-5; D is uncertain. This CDR3 is 13 amino acids long. The ends were cut back, 1 base at V and 2 bases at J, with 5 bases in the middle. Germline V gene sequence: CDR1 SGHTA, CDR2 FQGNSA. Here the CDR3 reads CASSLEQQETQYF. The CDR3 DNA follows: TGTGCCAGCAGCTTAGAACAACAAGAGACCCAGTACTTC.

This clonotype occurred many times. The chain links TRBV5-1 to TRBJ2-5; 10 nucleotides agree with TRBD1. The CDR3 loop spans 16 amino acids. The J segment lost 5 bases and the V segment lost 0 bases, leaving 7 bases of the junction unmatched. Looked up from germline, CDR1 is SGHRS and CDR2 is YFSETQ. The CDR3 sequence: CASSLGAGQGTETQYF. The CDR3 DNA follows: TGCGCCAGCAGCTTGGGCGCGGGACAGGGGACGGAGACCCAGTACTTC.

Ten or more counts support this clonotype. The J gene is TRBJ1-1, the V gene TRBV5-1; D is perhaps TRBD1 (5 bases). Germline CDR1 is SGHRS and CDR2 is YFSETQ. V was pared by 4 bases and J by 1 base, with 8 bases between. The CDR3 consists of 13 residues. CDR3 coding DNA: TGCGCCAGCAGCCTGAGGGGGAACACTGAAGCTTTCTTT. Its translation: CASSLRGNTEAFF. Variable domain in full (rest from reference TRBV5-1 and TRBJ1-1): KAGVTQTPRYLIKTRGQQVTLSCSPISGHRSVSWYQQTPGQGLQFLFEYFSETQRNKGNFPGRFSGRQFSNSRSEMNVSTLELGDSALYLCASSLRGNTEAFFGQGTRLTVV.

The count of this clonotype is one. The chain employs TRBV9 and TRBJ2-1; 10 nucleotides match TRBD2. CDR1 is SGDLS and CDR2 is YYNGEE in the germline V gene. The junction had 7 bases not matched to a gene; V was cut back by 4 bases and J by 0 bases. The CDR3 covers 17 residues. CDR3 region: CASSPRLAGSSYNEQFF. For the CDR3, the DNA is TGTGCCAGCAGCCCCAGACTAGCGGGTAGCTCCTACAATGAGCAGTTCTTC.

Ten or more counts support this clonotype. The chain is built from TRBV20-1 and TRBJ1-2; the D gene is possibly TRBD1 (6 bases). The CDR3 consists of 16 residues. Germline V CDR1 and CDR2: DFQATT, SNEGSKA (reference sequence). V was trimmed by 2 bases and J by 0 bases, leaving 16 bases between them. The CDR3 sequence is CSARKRQAIANYGYTF. The DNA for the CDR3 is TGCAGTGCTAGAAAGAGACAGGCGATAGCTAACTATGGCTACACCTTC.

This clonotype was observed at least ten times. The chain links TRBV6-1 to TRBJ2-3, with TRBD2 identical over 14 bases. Germline V gene data show CDR1 as MNHNS and CDR2 as SASEGT. The CDR3 runs to 15 residues. The V and J ends lost 4 bases and 7 bases, in that order; junction bases with no gene match: 4. CDR3 sequence: CASSGGTSGRNTQYF. CDR3 DNA sequence: TGTGCCAGCAGTGGAGGGACTAGCGGGAGAAATACGCAGTATTTT.

This clonotype was seen ten or more times. This chain links TRBV25-1 with TRBJ2-7, with D uncertain. Germline V gene data show CDR1 as MGHDK and CDR2 as SYGVNS. The V and J ends lost 4 bases and 0 bases respectively, with 7 bases between them. The CDR3 runs 13 residues. For the CDR3, the DNA is TGTGCCAGCAGTGCGGCAGTCTCCTACGAGCAGTACTTC. Translating gives CASSAAVSYEQYF.

This clonotype showed up many times. The rearrangement links TRBV5-1 to TRBJ2-7; D might be TRBD2 (6 bases). CDR3 size: 16 residues. The ends were cut back, 2 bases at V and 0 bases at J, with 15 bases in the middle. Germline V gene lookup returns CDR1 SGHRS and CDR2 YFSETQ. CDR3 region: CASSFGTADSSYEQYF. CDR3 DNA sequence: TGCGCCAGCAGCTTTGGGACTGCCGACTCCTCCTACGAGCAGTACTTC.